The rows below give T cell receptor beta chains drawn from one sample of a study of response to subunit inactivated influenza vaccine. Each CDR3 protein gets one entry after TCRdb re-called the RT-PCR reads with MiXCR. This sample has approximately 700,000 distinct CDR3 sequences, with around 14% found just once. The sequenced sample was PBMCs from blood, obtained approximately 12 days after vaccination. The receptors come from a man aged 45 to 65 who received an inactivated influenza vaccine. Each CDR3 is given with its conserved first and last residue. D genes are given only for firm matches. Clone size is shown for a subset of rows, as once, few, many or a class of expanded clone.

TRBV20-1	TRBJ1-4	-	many	CSARDGAGTASEKLFF	TGCAGTGCTAGAGATGGAGCAGGGACTGCAAGTGAAAAACTGTTTTTT
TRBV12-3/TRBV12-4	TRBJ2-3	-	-	CASSSQGSADTQYF	TGTGCCAGCAGTTCACAAGGGTCCGCAGATACGCAGTATTTT
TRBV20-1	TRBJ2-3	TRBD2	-	CSARTSGRTDTQYF	TGCAGTGCTAGAACTAGCGGGAGAACAGATACGCAGTATTTT
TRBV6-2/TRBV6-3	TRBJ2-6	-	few	CASSFLRGGAGANVLTF	TGTGCCAGCAGTTTTTTGCGGGGTGGAGCTGGGGCCAACGTCCTGACTTTC
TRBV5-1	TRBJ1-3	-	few	CASSLRGETPVISGNTIYF	TGCGCCAGCAGCTTGCGTGGAGAGACACCAGTAATCTCTGGAAACACCATATATTTT
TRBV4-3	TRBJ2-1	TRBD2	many	CASSLSGTDNEQFF	TGCGCCAGCAGCCTTAGCGGGACCGACAATGAGCAGTTCTTC
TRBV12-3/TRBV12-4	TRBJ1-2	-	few	CASSFSLPGGYTF	TGTGCCAGCAGTTTCTCTCTACCTGGGGGCTACACCTTC
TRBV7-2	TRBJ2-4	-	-	CASSSKAKNIQYF	TGTGCCAGCAGCTCAAAAGCCAAAAACATTCAGTACTTC
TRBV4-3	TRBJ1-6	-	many	CASSQALGSKNSPLHF	TGCGCCAGCAGCCAGGCGCTAGGGAGTAAGAATTCACCCCTCCACTTT
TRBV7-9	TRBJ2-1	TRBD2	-	CASSLLSGGAYEQFF	TGTGCCAGCAGCCTACTTAGCGGGGGGGCCTATGAGCAGTTCTTC
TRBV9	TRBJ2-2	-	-	CASSMNTGELFF	TGTGCCAGCAGCATGAACACCGGGGAGCTGTTTTTT
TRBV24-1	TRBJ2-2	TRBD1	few	CATGQGTGELFF	TGTGCCACGGGACAGGGGACCGGGGAGCTGTTTTTT
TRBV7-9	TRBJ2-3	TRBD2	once	CASSPYYGAGGPDTQYF	TGTGCCAGCAGCCCCTACTATGGAGCGGGGGGGCCGGATACGCAGTATTTT
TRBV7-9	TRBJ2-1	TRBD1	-	CASSGSGQDYNEQFF	TGTGCCAGCAGCGGATCGGGACAGGACTACAATGAGCAGTTCTTC
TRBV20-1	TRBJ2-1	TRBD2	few	CSARASGLYNEQFF	TGCAGTGCTAGGGCTAGCGGCCTCTACAATGAGCAGTTCTTC
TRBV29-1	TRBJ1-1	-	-	CSVGEQYEAFF	TGCAGCGTGGGGGAACAGTATGAAGCTTTCTTT